The clone carrying this T cell receptor beta chain was detected many times. What it recognizes is unknown. Arm-PCR of CDR3 regions and iRepertoire HTBI primers were used to build TCR beta libraries. One entry per CDR3 protein, called by TCRdb with MiXCR from the multiplex PCR reads. The sample contains around 450,000 distinct CDR3 sequences, about 15% of which appear only once. The data belong to a study of regulatory T cells in long-lasting Graves disease. Time point here: newly diagnosed GD, antithyroid drugs for less than 3 months. PBMCs provided the RNA from which the TCR library was made. Whole-study findings and limits: Persistent disease showed a preference for TRBV28, TRBJ1-2 and TRBJ2-5.

Trimming pared 4 bases from V and 0 bases from J, leaving 13 bases between. The CDR3 has 16 residues. This sample was also put to use in a study of T cells in Graves' hyperthyroidism and ophthalmopathy.

This sample comprised peripheral blood mononuclear cells (PBMCs), obtained at new diagnosis, from a patient treated with antithyroid drugs. The receptor comes from a woman aged 40 to 50 with Graves disease. This chain links TRBV12-3 or TRBV12-4 with TRBJ2-4; tentatively, D is TRBD1 (5 bases). The CDR3 is CASSYGHLLAKNIQYF. The CDR3 DNA is TGTGCCAGCAGTTACGGACATTTGCTAGCCAAAAACATTCAGTACTTC.